The rows below give T cell receptor beta chains drawn from one sample of a study of CD8+ T cells in alopecia areata. Repertoires were generated with immunoSEQ multiplex PCR, while TCRdb's copy carries only in-frame clones and drops some. In the table there are approximately 4,300 clones, 69% of which are singletons. The sequenced sample was skin, obtained at week 24, from a patient treated with tofacitinib. Receptors originate from a human donor with alopecia areata. CDR3s include the opening cysteine and the closing phenylalanine or tryptophan. The D gene is left open where the match is weak. Rows give clone size only sometimes, using once, few, many, or a class for an expanded clone.

V	J	D	size	DNA	CDR3
TRBV5-1	TRBJ1-4	-	-	TGCGCCAGCGGACCTAACGGGGGGGTCGAAAAACTGTTTTTT	CASGPNGGVEKLFF
TRBV2	TRBJ2-5	-	-	TGTGCCAGCAGTTACCCAATGGGACCAGACCAAGAGACCCAGTACTTC	CASSYPMGPDQETQYF
TRBV7-7	TRBJ2-2	-	-	TGTGCCAGCAGCTTAGACCCAACCTCCACCGGGGAGCTGTTTTTT	CASSLDPTSTGELFF
TRBV18	TRBJ1-2	-	-	TGTGCCAGCTCACCGTCCGAAAATCTAGGGGGGGGGCGATATGGCTACACCTTC	CASSPSENLGGGRYGYTF
TRBV7-3	TRBJ2-5	-	few	TGTGCCAGCAGCTACTCCCCGGGGAAGACCCAGTACTTC	CASSYSPGKTQYF
TRBV5-1	TRBJ2-6	-	few	TGCGCCAGCACCACTGACCTAGCGACTGGGGCCAACGTCCTGACTTTC	CASTTDLATGANVLTF
TRBV5-1	TRBJ2-3	-	-	TGCGCCAGCAACCGCCGGGTCAGGCTGACAGATACGCAGTATTTT	CASNRRVRLTDTQYF
TRBV2	TRBJ2-5	-	-	TGTGCCAGCAGTGAAGCGGGGCAGGCGGAGACCCAGTACTTC	CASSEAGQAETQYF
TRBV27	TRBJ2-2	TRBD1	-	TGTGCCAGCAGTTTTGGAGACAGGGGGCTAACCGGGGAGCTGTTTTTT	CASSFGDRGLTGELFF
TRBV11-3	TRBJ1-2	-	-	TGTGCCAGCAGCTTAGGGGAGGAAGGTGGCAGCTCCATCGTCTATGGCTACACCTTC	CASSLGEEGGSSIVYGYTF
TRBV2	TRBJ2-5	TRBD2	-	TGTGCCAGCAGTGTACGGGCCCGCTGGAGCGGGCGGGAGGATAGCCACCAAGAGACCCAGTACTTC	CASSVRARWSGREDSHQETQYF
TRBV5-1	TRBJ2-2	-	few	TGCGCCAGCAGCACTCTAACAGGGTCGGACACCGGGGAGCTGTTTTTT	CASSTLTGSDTGELFF